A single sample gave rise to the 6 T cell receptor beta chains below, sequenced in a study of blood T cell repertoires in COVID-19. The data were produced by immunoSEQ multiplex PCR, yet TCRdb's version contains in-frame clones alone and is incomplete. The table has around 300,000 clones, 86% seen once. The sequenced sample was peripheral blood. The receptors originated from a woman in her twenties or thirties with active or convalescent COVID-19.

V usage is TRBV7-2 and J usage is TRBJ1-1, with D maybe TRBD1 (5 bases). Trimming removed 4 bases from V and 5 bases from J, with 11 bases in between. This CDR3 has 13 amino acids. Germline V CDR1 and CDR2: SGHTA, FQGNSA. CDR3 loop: CASSSRQRTEAFF. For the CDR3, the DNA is TGTGCCAGCAGCTCCAGACAGAGGACTGAAGCTTTCTTT.

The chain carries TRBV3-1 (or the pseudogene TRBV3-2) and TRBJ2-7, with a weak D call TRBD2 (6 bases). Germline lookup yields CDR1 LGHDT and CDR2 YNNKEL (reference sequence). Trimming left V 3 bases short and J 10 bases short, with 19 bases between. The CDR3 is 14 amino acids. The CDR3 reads CASSHLQEGIGQYF. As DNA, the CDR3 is TGTGCCAGCAGCCACCTACAGGAGGGGATCGGACAGTACTTC.

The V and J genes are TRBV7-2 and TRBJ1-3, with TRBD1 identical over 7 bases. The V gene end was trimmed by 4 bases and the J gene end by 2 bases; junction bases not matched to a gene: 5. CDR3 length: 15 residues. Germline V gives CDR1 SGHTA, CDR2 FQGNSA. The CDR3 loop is CASSWDGQAGNTIYF. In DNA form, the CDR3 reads TGTGCCAGCAGCTGGGACGGACAGGCTGGAAACACCATATATTTT. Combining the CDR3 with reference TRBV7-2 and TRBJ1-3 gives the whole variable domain GAGVSQSPSNKVTEKGKDVELRCDPISGHTALYWYRQSLGQGLEFLIYFQGNSAPDKSGLPSDRFSAERTGGSVSTLTIQRTQQEDSAVYLCASSWDGQAGNTIYFGEGSWLTVV.

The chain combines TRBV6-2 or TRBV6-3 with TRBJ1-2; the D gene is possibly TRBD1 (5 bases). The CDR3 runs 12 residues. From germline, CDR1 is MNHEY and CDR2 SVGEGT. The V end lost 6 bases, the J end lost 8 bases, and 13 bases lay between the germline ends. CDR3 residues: CASSPPGVGYTF. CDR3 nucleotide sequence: TGTGCCAGCAGCCCTCCGGGGGTGGGCTACACCTTC.

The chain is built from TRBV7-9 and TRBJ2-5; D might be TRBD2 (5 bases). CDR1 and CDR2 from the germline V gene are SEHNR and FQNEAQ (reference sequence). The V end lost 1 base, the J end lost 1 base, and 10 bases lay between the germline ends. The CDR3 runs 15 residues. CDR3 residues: CASSLDPSGQETQYF. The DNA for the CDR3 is TGTGCCAGCAGCTTAGACCCCAGCGGCCAAGAGACCCAGTACTTC.

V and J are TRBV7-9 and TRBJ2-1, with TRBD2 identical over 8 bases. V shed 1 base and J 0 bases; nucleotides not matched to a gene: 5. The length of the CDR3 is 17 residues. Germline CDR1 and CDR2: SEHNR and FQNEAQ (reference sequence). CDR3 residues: CASSLETSGSSYNEQFF. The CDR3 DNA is TGTGCCAGCAGCTTAGAAACTAGCGGTAGCTCCTACAATGAGCAGTTCTTC.